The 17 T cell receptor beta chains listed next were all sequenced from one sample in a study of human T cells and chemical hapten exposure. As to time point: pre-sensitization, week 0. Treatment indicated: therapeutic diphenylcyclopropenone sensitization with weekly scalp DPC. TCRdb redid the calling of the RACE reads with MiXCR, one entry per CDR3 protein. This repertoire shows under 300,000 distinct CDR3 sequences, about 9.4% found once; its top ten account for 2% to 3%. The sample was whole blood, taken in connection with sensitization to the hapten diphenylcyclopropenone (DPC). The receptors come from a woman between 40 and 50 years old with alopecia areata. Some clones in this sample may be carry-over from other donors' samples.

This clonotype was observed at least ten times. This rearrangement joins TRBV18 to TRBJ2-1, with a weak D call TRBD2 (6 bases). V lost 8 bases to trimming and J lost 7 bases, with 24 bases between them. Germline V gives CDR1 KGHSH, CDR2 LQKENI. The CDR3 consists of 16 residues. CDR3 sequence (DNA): TGTGCCAGCAGTAGTAGCGGTCGGAGCAGGCTTAATGAGCAGTTCTTC. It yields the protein CASSSSGRSRLNEQFF.

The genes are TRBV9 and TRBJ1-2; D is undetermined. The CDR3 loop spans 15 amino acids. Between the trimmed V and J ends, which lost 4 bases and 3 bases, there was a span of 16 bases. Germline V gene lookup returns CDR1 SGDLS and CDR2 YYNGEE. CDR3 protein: CASSPLGISDYGYTF. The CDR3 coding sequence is TGTGCCAGCAGCCCCTTAGGGATTTCAGACTATGGCTACACCTTC.

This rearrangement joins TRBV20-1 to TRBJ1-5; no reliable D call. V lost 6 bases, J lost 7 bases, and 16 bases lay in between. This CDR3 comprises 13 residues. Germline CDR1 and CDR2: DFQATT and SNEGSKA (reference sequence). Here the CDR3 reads CSAGNPLSQPQHF. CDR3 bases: TGCAGTGCGGGGAACCCGTTGTCCCAGCCCCAGCATTTT.

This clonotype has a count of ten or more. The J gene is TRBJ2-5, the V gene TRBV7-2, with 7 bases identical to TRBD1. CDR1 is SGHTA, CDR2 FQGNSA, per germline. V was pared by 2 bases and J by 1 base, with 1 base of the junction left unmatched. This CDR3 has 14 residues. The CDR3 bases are TGTGCCAGCAGCTTAAACAGGGGCCAAGAGACCCAGTACTTC. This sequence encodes CASSLNRGQETQYF.

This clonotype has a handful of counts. The CDR3 DNA sequence: TGTGCCAGCAGTTACTCGCGCACAGGGGATTCACCCCTCCACTTT. It encodes CASSYSRTGDSPLHF. V is TRBV6-5 and J is TRBJ1-6; TRBD1 matches at 7 bases. The V gene's germline CDR1 is MNHEY and CDR2 SVGAGI. The CDR3 loop spans 15 amino acids. Unmatched junction bases numbered 4, after V lost 0 bases and J lost 8 bases.

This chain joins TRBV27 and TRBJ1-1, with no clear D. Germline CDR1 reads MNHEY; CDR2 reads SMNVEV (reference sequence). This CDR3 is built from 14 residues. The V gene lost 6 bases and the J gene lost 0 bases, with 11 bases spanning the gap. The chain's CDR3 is CASRGASVNTEAFF. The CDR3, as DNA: TGTGCCAGCAGGGGAGCGAGCGTGAACACTGAAGCTTTCTTT.

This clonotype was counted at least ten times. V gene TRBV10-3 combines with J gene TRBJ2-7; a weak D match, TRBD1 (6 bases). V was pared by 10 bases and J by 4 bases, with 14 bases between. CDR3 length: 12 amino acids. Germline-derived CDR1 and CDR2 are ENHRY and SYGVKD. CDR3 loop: CATSDRLYEQYF. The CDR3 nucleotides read TGTGCCACCTCGGACAGACTATACGAGCAGTACTTC.

Here the CDR3 DNA reads TGTGCCAGCAGTGCGACACTATCGGACACTGAAGCTTTCTTT. Residues: CASSATLSDTEAFF. This sequence joins TRBV2 and TRBJ1-1, with D unclear. CDR1 SNHLY and CDR2 FYNNEI come from the germline V gene. CDR3 length equals 14 residues. V was trimmed by 4 bases and J by 3 bases, leaving 12 bases between them.

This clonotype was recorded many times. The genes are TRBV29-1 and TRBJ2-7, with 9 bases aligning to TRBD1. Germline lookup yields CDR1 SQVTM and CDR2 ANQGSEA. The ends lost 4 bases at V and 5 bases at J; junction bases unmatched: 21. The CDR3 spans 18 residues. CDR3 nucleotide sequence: TGCAGCGTTGGACTGGTTGTGGGTCGTGTCCGGGACAGGGACGAGCAGTACTTC. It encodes CSVGLVVGRVRDRDEQYF.

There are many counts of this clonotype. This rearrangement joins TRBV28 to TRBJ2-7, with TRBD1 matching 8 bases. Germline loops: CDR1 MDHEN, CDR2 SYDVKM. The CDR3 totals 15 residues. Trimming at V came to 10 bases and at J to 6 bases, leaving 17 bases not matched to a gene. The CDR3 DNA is TGTGCCACCTTACCCTCCGGGCAGGGGACAGGCGAGCAGTACTTC. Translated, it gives CATLPSGQGTGEQYF.

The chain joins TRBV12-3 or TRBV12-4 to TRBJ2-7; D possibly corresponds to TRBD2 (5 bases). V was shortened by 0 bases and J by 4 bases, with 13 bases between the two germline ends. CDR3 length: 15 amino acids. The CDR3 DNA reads TGTGCCAGCAGTTTAGCGCCGGGATTAACTTACGAGCAGTACTTC. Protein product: CASSLAPGLTYEQYF.

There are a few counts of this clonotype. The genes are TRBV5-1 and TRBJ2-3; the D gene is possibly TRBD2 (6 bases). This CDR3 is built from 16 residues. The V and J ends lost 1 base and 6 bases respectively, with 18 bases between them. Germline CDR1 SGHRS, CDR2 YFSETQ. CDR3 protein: CASSLNSVGGSDTQYF. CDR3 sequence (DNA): TGCGCCAGCAGCTTGAATAGTGTCGGGGGATCGGATACGCAGTATTTT.

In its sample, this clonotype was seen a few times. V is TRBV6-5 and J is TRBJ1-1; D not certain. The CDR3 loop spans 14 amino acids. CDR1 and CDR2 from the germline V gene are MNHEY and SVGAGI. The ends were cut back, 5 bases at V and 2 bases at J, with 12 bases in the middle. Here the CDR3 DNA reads TGTGCCAGCAGTAGCCCAGGATTAAACACTGAAGCTTTCTTT. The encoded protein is CASSSPGLNTEAFF.

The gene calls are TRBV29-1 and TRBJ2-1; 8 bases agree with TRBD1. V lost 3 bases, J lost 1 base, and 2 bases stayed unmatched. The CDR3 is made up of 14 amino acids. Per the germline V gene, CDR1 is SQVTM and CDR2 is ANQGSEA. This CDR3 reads CSVDRTGSYNEQFF. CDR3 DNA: TGCAGCGTTGATAGGACAGGGTCCTACAATGAGCAGTTCTTC.

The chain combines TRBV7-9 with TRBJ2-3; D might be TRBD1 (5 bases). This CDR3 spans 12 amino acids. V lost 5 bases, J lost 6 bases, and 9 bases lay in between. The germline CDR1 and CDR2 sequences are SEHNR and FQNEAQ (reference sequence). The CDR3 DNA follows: TGTGCCAGCAGCCCAAACAGGGATACGCAGTATTTT. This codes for CASSPNRDTQYF.

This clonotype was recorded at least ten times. The CDR3 nucleotides read TGTGCCACCAGTGATAATTATGGCTACACCTTC. It is translated as CATSDNYGYTF. This chain joins TRBV24-1 and TRBJ1-2; D is unresolved. CDR1 KGHDR and CDR2 SFDVKD come from the germline V gene. CDR3 length equals 11 residues. V lost 3 bases and J lost 5, with 3 bases in between.

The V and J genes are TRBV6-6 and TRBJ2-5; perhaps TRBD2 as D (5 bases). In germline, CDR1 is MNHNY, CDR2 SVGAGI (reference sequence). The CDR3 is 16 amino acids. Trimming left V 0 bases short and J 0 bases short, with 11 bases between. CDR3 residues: CASSYSVWRNQETQYF. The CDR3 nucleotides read TGTGCCAGCAGTTACTCGGTTTGGAGGAACCAAGAGACCCAGTACTTC.